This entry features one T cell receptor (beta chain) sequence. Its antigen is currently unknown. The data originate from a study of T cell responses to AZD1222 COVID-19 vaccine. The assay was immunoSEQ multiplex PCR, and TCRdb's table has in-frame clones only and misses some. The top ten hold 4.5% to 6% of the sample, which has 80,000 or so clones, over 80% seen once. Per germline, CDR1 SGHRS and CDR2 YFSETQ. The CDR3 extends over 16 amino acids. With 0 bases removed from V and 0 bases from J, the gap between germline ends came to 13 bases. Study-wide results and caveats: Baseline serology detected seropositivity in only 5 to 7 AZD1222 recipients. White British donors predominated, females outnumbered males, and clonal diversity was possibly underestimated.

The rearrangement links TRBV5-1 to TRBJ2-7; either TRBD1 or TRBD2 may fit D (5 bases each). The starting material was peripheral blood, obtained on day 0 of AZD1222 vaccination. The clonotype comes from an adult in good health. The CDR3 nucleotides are TGCGCCAGCAGCTTGGGAGGGGCCATTAGCTCCTACGAGCAGTACTTC. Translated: CASSLGGAISSYEQYF.